The 4 T cell receptor beta chains presented below share a single source sample, sequenced in a study of CXCR3-negative and CXCR3-positive naive CD8 T cells. UMI-labeled 5' RACE TRB cDNA libraries were prepared from the cells. TCRdb processed the 5' RACE reads again and assigns one entry to each CDR3 protein, with no DNA. The table lists around 96,000 distinct CDR3 sequences. The specimen was naive CXCR3- CD8+ T cells from blood. Subset given: CD45RO-CCR7+CD27+CD95- naive CD8+ T cells lacking CXCR3 (TNR3-). The receptors were sampled from a human donor in good health. Some clones in this sample may be carry-over from other donors' samples.

This chain joins TRBV14 and TRBJ1-1. This CDR3 is 14 amino acids long. Germline-derived CDR1 and CDR2 are SGHDN and FVKESK. The CDR3 sequence is CASSQKKVPTEAFF.

The chain combines TRBV5-6 with TRBJ2-7; checking the TCRdb D call of TRBD1 is not possible without DNA. This CDR3 comprises 14 residues. From germline, CDR1 is SGHDT and CDR2 YYEEEE. The CDR3 is CASSLGTGFYEQYF. Drawing the rest from reference TRBV5-6 and TRBJ2-7, the complete variable domain is DAGVTQSPTHLIKTRGQQVTLRCSPKSGHDTVSWYQQALGQGPQFIFQYYEEEERQRGNFPDRFSGHQFPNYSSELNVNALLLGDSALYLCASSLGTGFYEQYFGPGTRLTVT.

The V and J genes are TRBV29-1 and TRBJ1-2; TCRdb picks TRBD1, but there is no DNA to check that call. This CDR3 spans 14 amino acids. Germline values: CDR1 SQVTM, CDR2 ANQGSEA. CDR3 loop: CSVARPPGHYGYTF.

The chain couples TRBV10-1 to TRBJ1-1. Germline assignment: CDR1 WNHNN and CDR2 SYGVQD (reference sequence). The CDR3 is 12 amino acids. The CDR3 here is CASSDLNTEAFF.